This T cell receptor (beta chain) was recorded in a study of cytomegalovirus exposure and HLA in healthy donors. Study results and limitations: That first-cohort TCR clusters tended to co-occur in the roughly 120 validation repertoires was found in a later analysis. Generally TCR sequences proved uncommon, though certain public TCRs appeared in numerous donors. Diagnosis of cytomegalovirus status made by the classifier reportedly showed high specificity and sensitivity.

Details on this clone: The antigen is not known.

Donors were drawn from the approximately 110-subject validation cohort, separate from the approximately 670-subject first cohort. Germline CDR1 reads SGHNT; CDR2 reads YYREEE (reference sequence). This CDR3 has 15 amino acids. Trimming removed 3 bases at V and 1 base at J, with 13 bases between. Assay: immunoSEQ multiplex PCR; the TCRdb copy retains only in-frame clones and omits some. Among more than 45,000 clones listed, nearly 90% were seen once. This sequence joins TRBV5-4 and TRBJ1-1; D may be TRBD1 (5 bases). The TCR was taken from a woman aged 18-35 years in good health and CMV-seronegative. Sequenced: PBMCs. The DNA of the CDR3 is TGTGCCAGCAGCTCCCAGGGAGGTCCGAACACTGAAGCTTTCTTT. It codes for CASSSQGGPNTEAFF.